The TCR beta chain under discussion was sequenced for a study of blood T cell repertoires in COVID-19. Study-level information: Material from acute and convalescent COVID-19 was sourced from the United States, Italy and Spain.

In the study's own analysis: Nucleated cell number was recorded as an estimate derived from reference gene primer amplification. TCRdb's copy holds only in-frame clones and misses some; the assay was immunoSEQ multiplex PCR. The V and J calls and clone size are taken from that table; D and trimming were inferred from the DNA. The table shows around 170,000 clones, with about 90% occurring only once. The receptor was derived from a woman aged 70 to 79 with acute or convalescent COVID-19. The sequenced material came from peripheral blood.

The CDR3 region is CASSYSRTGMVNEQYF. The CDR3 DNA sequence: TGTGCCAGCAGTTACTCGAGAACAGGGATGGTTAACGAGCAGTACTTC. The V gene is TRBV6-5, the J gene TRBJ2-7, with D perhaps TRBD1 (6 bases). V was clipped by 0 bases and J by 5 bases, with 17 bases between them. This CDR3 region has 16 residues. The germline V gene encodes CDR1 MNHEY and CDR2 SVGAGI.